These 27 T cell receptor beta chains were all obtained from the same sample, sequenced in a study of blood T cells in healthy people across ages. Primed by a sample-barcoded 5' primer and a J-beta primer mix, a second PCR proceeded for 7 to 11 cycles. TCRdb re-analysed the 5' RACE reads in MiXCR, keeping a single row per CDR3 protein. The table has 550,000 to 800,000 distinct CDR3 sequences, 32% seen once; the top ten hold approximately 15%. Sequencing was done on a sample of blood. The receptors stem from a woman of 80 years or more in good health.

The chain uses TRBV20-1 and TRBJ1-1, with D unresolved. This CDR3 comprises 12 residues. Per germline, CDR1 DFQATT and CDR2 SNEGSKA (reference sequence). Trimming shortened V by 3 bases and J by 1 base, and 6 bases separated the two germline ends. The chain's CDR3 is CSASSPNTEAFF. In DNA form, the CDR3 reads TGCAGTGCTAGTTCCCCGAACACTGAAGCTTTCTTT.

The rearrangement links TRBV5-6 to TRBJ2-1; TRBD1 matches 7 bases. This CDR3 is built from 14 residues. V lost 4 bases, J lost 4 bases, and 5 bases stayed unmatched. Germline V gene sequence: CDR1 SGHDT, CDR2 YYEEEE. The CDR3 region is CASSGGQKYNEQFF. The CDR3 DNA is TGTGCCAGCAGCGGGGGACAGAAGTACAATGAGCAGTTCTTC.

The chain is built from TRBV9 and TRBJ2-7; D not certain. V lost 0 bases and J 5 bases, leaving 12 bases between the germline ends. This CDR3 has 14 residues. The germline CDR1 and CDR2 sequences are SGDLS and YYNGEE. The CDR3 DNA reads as TGTGCCAGCAGCGTAGCTCCAAGGGTCGACGAGCAGTACTTC. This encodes CASSVAPRVDEQYF.

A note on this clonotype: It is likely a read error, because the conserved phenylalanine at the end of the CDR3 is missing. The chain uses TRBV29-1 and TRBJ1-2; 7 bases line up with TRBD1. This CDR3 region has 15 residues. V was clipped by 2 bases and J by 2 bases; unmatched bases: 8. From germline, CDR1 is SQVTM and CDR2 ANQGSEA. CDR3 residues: CSVESRQGSNYGYTV. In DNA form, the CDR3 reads TGCAGCGTTGAATCAAGACAGGGCTCCAACTATGGCTACACCGTC.

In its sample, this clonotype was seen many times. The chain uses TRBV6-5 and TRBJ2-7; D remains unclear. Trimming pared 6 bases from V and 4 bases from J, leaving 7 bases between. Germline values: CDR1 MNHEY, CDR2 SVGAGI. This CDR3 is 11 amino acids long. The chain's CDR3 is CASRGIYEQYF. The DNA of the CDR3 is TGTGCCAGCAGAGGGATTTACGAGCAGTACTTC.

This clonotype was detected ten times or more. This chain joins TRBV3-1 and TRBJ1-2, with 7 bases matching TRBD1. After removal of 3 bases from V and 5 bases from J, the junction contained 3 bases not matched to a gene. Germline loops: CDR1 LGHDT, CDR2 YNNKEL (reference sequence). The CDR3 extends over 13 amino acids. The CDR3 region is CASSQGTAYGYTF. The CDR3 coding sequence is TGTGCCAGCAGCCAGGGGACAGCATATGGCTACACCTTC.

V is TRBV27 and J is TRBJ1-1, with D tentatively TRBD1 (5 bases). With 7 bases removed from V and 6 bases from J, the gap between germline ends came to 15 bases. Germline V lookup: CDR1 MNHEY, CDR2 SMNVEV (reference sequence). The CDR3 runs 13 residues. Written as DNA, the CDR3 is TGTGCCAGCAATTCGAGGGGACGGGCTGAAGCTTTCTTT. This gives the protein CASNSRGRAEAFF.

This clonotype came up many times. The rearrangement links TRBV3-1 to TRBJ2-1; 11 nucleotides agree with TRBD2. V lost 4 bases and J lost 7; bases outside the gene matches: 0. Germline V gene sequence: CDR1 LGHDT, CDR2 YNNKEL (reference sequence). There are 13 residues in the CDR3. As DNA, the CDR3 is TGTGCCAGCAGCCGACTAGCGGGGAATGAGCAGTTCTTC. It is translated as CASSRLAGNEQFF.

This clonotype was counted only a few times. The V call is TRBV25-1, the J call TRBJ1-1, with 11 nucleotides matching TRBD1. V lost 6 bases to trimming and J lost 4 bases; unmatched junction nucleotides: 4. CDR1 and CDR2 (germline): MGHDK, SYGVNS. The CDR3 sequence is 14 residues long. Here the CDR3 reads CASRGTGGSTEAFF. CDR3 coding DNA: TGTGCCAGCAGGGGGACAGGGGGGAGCACTGAAGCTTTCTTT.

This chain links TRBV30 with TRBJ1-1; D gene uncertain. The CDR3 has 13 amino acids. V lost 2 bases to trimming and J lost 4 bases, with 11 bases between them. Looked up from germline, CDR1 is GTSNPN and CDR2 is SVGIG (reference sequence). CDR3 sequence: CAWSLGYGTEAFF. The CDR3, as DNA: TGTGCCTGGAGTCTGGGGTATGGCACTGAAGCTTTCTTT. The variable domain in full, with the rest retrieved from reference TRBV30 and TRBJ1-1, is SQTIHQWPATLVQPVGSPLSLECTVEGTSNPNLYWYRQAAGRGLQLLFYSVGIGQISSEVPQNLSASRPQDRQFILSSKKLLLSDSGFYLCAWSLGYGTEAFFGQGTRLTVV.

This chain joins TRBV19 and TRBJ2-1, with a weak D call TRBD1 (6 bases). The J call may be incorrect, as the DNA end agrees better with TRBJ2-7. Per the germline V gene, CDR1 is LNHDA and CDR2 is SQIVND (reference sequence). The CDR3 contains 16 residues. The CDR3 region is CASQPFQGNYYNEQYF. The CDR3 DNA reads TGTGCCAGCCAGCCCTTCCAGGGGAACTACTACAATGAGCAGTACTTC.

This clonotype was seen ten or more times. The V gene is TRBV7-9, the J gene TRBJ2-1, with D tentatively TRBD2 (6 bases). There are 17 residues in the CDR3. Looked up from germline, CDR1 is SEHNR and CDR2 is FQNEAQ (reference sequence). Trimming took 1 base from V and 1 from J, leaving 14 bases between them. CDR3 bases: TGTGCCAGCAGCTTAGTTGGACGGGAGATATCCTACAATGAGCAGTTCTTC. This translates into CASSLVGREISYNEQFF.

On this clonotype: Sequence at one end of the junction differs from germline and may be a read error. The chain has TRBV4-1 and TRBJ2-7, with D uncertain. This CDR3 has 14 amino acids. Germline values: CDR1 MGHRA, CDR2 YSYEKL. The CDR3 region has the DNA TGCGCCAGCGGCCAAGAAATGGCAGACAATGAGCAGTACTTC. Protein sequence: CASGQEMADNEQYF.

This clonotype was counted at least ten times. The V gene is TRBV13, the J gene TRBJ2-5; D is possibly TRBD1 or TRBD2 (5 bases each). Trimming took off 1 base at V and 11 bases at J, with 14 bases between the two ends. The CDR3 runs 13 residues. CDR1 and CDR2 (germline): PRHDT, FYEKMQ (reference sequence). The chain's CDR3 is CASSLVGDWAQYF. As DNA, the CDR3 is TGTGCCAGCAGCTTAGTGGGGGATTGGGCGCAGTACTTC.

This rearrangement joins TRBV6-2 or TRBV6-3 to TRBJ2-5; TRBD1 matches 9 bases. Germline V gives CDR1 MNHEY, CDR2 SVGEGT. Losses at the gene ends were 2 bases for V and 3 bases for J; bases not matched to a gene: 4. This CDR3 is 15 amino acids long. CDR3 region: CASSYPDRGEETQYF. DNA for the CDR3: TGTGCCAGCAGTTACCCGGACAGGGGTGAAGAGACCCAGTACTTC.

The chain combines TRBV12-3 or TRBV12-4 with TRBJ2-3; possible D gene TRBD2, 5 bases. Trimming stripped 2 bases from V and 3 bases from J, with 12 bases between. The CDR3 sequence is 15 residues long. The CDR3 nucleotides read TGTGCCAGCAGTTTAACCGGGGTGCCAACAGATACGCAGTATTTT. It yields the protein CASSLTGVPTDTQYF.

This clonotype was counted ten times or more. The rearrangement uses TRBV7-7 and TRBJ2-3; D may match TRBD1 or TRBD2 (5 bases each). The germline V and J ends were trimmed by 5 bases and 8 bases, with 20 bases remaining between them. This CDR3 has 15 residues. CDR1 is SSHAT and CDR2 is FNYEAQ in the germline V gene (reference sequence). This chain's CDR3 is CASSTRPGARGTQYF. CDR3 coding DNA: TGTGCCAGCAGCACCAGACCCGGGGCGAGGGGTACGCAGTATTTT. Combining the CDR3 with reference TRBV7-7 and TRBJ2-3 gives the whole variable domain GAGVSQSPRYKVTKRGQDVTLRCDPISSHATLYWYQQALGQGPEFLTYFNYEAQPDKSGLPSDRFSAERPEGSISTLTIQRTEQRDSAMYRCASSTRPGARGTQYFGPGTRLTVL.

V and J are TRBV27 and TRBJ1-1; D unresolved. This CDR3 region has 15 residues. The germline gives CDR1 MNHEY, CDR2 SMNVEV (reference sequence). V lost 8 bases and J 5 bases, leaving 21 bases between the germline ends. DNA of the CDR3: TGTGCCAGCTCGACGGGCGGGGATTTTCGGACTGAAGCTTTCTTT. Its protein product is CASSTGGDFRTEAFF.

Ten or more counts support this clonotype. The CDR3 loop reads CSARDLARGHYEQYF. The CDR3 DNA reads as TGCAGTGCTAGAGATCTGGCCAGGGGGCACTACGAGCAGTACTTC. This chain connects TRBV20-1 to TRBJ2-7; 8 bases are shared with TRBD1. Looked up from germline, CDR1 is DFQATT and CDR2 is SNEGSKA (reference sequence). Trimming cost V 0 bases and J 3 bases; bases outside gene matches: 7. This CDR3 is built from 15 residues.

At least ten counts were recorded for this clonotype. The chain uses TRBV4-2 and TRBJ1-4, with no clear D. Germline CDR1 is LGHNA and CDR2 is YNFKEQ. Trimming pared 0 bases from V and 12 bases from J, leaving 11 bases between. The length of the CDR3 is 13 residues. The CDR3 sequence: CASSQDLDRELFF. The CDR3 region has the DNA TGTGCCAGCAGCCAAGATCTGGATAGGGAACTGTTTTTT.

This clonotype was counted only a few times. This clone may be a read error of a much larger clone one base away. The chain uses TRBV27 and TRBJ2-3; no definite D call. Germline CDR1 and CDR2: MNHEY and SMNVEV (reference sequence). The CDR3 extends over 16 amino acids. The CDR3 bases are TGTACCAGCAGTTTGTCCGCCCTTAGAGTCACAGATACGCAGTATTTT. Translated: CTSSLSALRVTDTQYF.

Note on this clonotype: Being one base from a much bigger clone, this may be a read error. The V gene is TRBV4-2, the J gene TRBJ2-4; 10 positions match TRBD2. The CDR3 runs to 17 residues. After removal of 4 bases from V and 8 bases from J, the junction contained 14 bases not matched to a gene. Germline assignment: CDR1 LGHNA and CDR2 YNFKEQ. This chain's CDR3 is CASSREAGGDPGDIQYF. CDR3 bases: TGTGCCAGCAGCCGAGAAGCGGGAGGGGACCCTGGGGACATTCAGTACTTC.

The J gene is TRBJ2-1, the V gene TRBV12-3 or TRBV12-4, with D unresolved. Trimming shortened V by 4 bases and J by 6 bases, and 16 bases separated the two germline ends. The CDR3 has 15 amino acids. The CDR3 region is CASSYVYPHPNEQFF. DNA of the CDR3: TGTGCCAGCAGTTATGTTTATCCCCACCCCAATGAGCAGTTCTTC.

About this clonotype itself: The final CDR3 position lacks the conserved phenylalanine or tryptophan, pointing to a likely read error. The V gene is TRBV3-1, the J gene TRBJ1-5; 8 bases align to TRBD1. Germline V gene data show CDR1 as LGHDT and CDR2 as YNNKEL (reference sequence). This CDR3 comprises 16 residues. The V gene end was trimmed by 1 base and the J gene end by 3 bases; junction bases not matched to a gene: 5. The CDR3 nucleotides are TGTGCCAGCAGCCAAGCTGGGACAGGCGCCAATCAGCCCCAGCATTTG. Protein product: CASSQAGTGANQPQHL.

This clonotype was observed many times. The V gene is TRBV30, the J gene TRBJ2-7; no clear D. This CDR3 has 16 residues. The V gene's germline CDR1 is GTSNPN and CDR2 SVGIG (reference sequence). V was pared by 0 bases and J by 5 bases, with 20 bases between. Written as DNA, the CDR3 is TGTGCCTGGAGTGTACTAACGTCGTACGGGCTTAACGAGCAGTACTTC. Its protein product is CAWSVLTSYGLNEQYF. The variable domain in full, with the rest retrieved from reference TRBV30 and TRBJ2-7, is SQTIHQWPATLVQPVGSPLSLECTVEGTSNPNLYWYRQAAGRGLQLLFYSVGIGQISSEVPQNLSASRPQDRQFILSSKKLLLSDSGFYLCAWSVLTSYGLNEQYFGPGTRLTVT.

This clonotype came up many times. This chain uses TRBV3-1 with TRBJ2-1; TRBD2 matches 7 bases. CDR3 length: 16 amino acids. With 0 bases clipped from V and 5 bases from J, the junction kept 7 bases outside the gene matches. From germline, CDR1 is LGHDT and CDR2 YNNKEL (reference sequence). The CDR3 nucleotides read TGTGCCAGCAGCCAAGATCCGAGCGGGGTAAACAATGAGCAGTTCTTC. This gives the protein CASSQDPSGVNNEQFF.

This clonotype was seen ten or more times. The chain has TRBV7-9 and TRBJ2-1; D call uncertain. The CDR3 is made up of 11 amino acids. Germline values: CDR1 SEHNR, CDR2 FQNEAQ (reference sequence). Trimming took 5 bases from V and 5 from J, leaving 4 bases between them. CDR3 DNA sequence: TGTGCCAGCAGCACCCACAATGAGCAGTTCTTC. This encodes CASSTHNEQFF.